This entry concerns a single T cell receptor beta chain. CDR1 SGDLS and CDR2 YYNGEE come from the germline V gene. V lost 3 bases and J lost 3; bases outside the gene matches: 2. CDR3 length: 15 amino acids. These data come from a study of T cells in Graves' hyperthyroidism and ophthalmopathy. Not enrolled were patients with uncontrolled infection, other autoimmune disease, pregnancy or lactation. TCR beta CDR3 regions were amplified from RNA. The HTBI primer set served for first-round RT-PCR of the TCR CDR3. TCRdb passed the multiplex PCR reads through MiXCR, listing each CDR3 protein once. This table holds hundreds of thousands of distinct CDR3 sequences, nearly 45% found once.

The chain uses TRBV9 and TRBJ2-6; 8 positions match TRBD2. This TCR came from an adult man with Graves' disease, either hyperthyroidism or ophthalmopathy (not recorded which). What was sequenced was peripheral blood or thyroid tissue (not recorded which). The CDR3 protein is CASSAGGGGANVLTF. The CDR3 DNA follows: TGTGCCAGCAGCGCCGGGGGGGGTGGGGCCAACGTCCTGACTTTC.